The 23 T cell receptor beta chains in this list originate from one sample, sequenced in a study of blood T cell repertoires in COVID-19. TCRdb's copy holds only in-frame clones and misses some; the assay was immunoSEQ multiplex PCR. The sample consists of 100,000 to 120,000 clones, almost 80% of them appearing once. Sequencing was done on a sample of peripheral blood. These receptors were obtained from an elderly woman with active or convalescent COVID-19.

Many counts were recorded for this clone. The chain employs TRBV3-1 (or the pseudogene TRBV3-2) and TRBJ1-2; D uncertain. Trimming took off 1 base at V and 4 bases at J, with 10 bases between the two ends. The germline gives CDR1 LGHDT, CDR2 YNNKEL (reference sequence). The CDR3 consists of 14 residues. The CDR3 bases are TGTGCCAGCAGCCAAGCTGGGCCGCGCTATGGCTACACCTTC. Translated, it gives CASSQAGPRYGYTF.

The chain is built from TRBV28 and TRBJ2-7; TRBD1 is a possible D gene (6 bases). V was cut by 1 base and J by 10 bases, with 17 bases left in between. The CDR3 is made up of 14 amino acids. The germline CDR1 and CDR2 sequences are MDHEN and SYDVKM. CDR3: CASSLLTVTGFQYF. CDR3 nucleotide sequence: TGTGCCAGCAGTTTATTGACGGTTACAGGGTTCCAGTACTTC.

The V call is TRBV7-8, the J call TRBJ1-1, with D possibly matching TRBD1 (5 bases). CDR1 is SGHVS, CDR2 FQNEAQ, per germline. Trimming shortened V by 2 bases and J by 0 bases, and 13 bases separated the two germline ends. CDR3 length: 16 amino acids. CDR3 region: CASSLWGGGLNTEAFF. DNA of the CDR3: TGTGCCAGCAGCTTATGGGGGGGTGGACTGAACACTGAAGCTTTCTTT.

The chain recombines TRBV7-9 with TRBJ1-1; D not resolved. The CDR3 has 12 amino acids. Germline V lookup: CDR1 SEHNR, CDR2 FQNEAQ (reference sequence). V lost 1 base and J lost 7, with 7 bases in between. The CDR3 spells CASSLVGSEAFF. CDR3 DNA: TGTGCCAGCAGCTTAGTGGGGAGTGAAGCTTTCTTT.

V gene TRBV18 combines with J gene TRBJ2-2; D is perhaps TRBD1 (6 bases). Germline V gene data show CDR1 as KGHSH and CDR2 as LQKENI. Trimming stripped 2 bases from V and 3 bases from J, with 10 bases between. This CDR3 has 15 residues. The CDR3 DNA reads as TGTGCCAGCTCACCAGGGGGCGCGTACACCGGGGAGCTGTTTTTT. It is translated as CASSPGGAYTGELFF.

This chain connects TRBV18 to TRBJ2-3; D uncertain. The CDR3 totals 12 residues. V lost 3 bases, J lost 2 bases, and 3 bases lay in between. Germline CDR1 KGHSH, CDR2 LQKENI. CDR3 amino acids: CASSPNTDTQYF. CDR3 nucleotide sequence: TGTGCCAGCTCACCTAACACAGATACGCAGTATTTT.

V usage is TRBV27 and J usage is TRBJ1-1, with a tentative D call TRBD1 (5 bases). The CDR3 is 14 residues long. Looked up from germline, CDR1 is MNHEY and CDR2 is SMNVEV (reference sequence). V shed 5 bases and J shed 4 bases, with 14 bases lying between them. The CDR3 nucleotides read TGTGCCAGCAGTCCCACACAGGTGGGCACTGAAGCTTTCTTT. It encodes CASSPTQVGTEAFF.

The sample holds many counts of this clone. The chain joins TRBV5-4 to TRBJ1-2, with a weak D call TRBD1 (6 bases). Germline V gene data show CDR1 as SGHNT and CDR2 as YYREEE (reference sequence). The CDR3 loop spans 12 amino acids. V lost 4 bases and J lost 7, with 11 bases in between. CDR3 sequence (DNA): TGTGCCAGCAGCACCACAGGGATTGGCTACACCTTC. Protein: CASSTTGIGYTF.

CDR3 bases: TGTGCCAGTACCCCGGGCAGGGGAAACTATGGCTACACCTTC. This codes for CASTPGRGNYGYTF. The V and J genes are TRBV19 and TRBJ1-2; TRBD1 might be the D (6 bases). The CDR3 extends over 14 amino acids. From germline, CDR1 is LNHDA and CDR2 SQIVND (reference sequence). Trimming took 7 bases from V and 2 from J, leaving 14 bases between them.

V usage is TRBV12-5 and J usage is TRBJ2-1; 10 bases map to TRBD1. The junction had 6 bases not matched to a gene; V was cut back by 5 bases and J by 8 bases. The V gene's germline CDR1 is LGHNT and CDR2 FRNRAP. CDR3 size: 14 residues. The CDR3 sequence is CASGKGQGRDEQFF. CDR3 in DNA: TGTGCTAGTGGTAAGGGACAGGGGCGGGATGAGCAGTTCTTC.

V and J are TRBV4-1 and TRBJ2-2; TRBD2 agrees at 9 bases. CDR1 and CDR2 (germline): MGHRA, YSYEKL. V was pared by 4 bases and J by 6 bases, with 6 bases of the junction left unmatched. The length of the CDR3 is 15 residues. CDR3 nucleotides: TGCGCCAGCAGCCTACCCTTAGCGGGAGCCGGGGAGCTGTTTTTT. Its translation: CASSLPLAGAGELFF.

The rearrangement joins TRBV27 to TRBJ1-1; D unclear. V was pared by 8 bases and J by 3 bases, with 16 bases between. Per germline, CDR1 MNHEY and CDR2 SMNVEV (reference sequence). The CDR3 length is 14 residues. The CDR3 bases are TGTGCCAGCCCTCTGGGCCAGACCGACACTGAAGCTTTCTTT. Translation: CASPLGQTDTEAFF.

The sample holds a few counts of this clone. The CDR3 bases are TGCGCCAGCAGCTCCTCCGGGACTAGCGACAATGAGCAGTTCTTC. Amino acids: CASSSSGTSDNEQFF. The chain carries TRBV5-1 and TRBJ2-1; 10 positions agree with TRBD2. Germline values: CDR1 SGHRS, CDR2 YFSETQ. J gave up 5 bases and V 3 bases, and 5 bases lay outside the gene matches. The CDR3 has 15 amino acids.

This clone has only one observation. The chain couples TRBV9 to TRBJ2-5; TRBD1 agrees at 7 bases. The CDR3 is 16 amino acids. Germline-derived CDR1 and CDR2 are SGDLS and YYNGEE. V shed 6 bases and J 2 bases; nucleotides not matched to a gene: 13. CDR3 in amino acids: CASTRRGQGMQETQYF. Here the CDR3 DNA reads TGTGCCAGCACCCGTAGGGGGCAGGGGATGCAAGAGACCCAGTACTTC. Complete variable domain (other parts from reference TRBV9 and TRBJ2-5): DSGVTQTPKHLITATGQRVTLRCSPRSGDLSVYWYQQSLDQGLQFLIQYYNGEERAKGNILERFSAQQFPDLHSELNLSSLELGDSALYFCASTRRGQGMQETQYFGPGTRLLVL.

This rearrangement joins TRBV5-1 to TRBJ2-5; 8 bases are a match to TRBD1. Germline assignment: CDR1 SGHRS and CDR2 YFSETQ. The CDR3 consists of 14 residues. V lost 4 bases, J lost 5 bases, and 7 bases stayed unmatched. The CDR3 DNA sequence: TGCGCCAGCAGCGGAGACAGGGGCGTGGAGACCCAGTACTTC. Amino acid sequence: CASSGDRGVETQYF.

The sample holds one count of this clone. Here the CDR3 DNA reads TGTGCCATCAGTGGTAAACAGGGGGAAGAGACCCAGTACTTC. This encodes CAISGKQGEETQYF. The chain recombines TRBV10-3 with TRBJ2-5, with 8 bases lining up with TRBD1. This CDR3 comprises 14 residues. The ends lost 4 bases at V and 3 bases at J; junction bases unmatched: 4. Germline V gene sequence: CDR1 ENHRY, CDR2 SYGVKD.

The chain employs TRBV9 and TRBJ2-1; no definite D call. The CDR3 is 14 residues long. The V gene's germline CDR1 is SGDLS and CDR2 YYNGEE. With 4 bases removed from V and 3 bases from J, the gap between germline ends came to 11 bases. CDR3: CASSPRVYYNEQFF. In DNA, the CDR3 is TGTGCCAGCAGCCCACGGGTCTACTACAATGAGCAGTTCTTC.

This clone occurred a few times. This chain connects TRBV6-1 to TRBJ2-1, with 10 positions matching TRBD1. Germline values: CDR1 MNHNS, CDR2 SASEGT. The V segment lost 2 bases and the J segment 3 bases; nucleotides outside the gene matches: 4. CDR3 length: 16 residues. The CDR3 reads CASSEMGQGSYNEQFF. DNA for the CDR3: TGTGCCAGCAGTGAAATGGGACAGGGGAGCTACAATGAGCAGTTCTTC.

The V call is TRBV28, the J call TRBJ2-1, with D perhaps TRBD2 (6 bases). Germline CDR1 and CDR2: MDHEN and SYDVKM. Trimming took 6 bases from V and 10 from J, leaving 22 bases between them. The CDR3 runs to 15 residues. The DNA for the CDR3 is TGTGCCAGCAGGGCAACGGGACGGGAGACTGGAGAGCAGTTCTTC. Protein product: CASRATGRETGEQFF.

CDR3 region: CASSTRLAGIYEQYF. CDR3 DNA: TGTGCCAGCAGCACCAGACTAGCGGGAATTTACGAGCAGTACTTC. This chain joins TRBV7-9 and TRBJ2-7, with 11 bases identical to TRBD2. The germline V gene encodes CDR1 SEHNR and CDR2 FQNEAQ (reference sequence). The CDR3 has 15 amino acids. V gave up 5 bases and J gave up 4 bases; unmatched junction bases: 7.

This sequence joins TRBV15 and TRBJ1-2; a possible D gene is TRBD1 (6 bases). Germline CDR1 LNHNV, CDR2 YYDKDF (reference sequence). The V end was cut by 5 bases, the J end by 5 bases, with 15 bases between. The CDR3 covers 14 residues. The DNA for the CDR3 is TGTGCCACCAGCGAGGGGGTGGCTGCATATGGCTACACCTTC. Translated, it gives CATSEGVAAYGYTF.

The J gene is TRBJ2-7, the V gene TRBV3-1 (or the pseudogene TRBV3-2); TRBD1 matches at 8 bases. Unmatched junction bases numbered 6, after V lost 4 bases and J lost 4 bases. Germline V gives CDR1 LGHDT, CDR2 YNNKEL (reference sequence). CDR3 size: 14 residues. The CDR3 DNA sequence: TGTGCCAGCAGCCCCCGGGACAGGAGTTACGAGCAGTACTTC. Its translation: CASSPRDRSYEQYF.

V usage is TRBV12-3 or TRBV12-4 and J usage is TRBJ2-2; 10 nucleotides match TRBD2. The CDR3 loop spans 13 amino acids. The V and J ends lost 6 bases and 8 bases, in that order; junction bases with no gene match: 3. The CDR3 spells CASSPSGRGELFF. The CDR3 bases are TGTGCCAGCAGCCCTAGCGGGAGAGGGGAGCTGTTTTTT.